These 31 T cell receptor beta chains came from one sample sequenced in a study of early T cells in non-severe SARS-CoV-2 infection. One entry per CDR3 protein, called by TCRdb with MiXCR from the 5' RACE reads. The sample includes about 77,000 distinct CDR3 sequences, less than 5.5% of them seen just once. Sequencing used whole blood, obtained at baseline. These receptors were collected from an adult who was a healthcare worker with PCR-confirmed SARS-CoV-2 infection or an uninfected control (not recorded which).

The gene calls are TRBV7-2 and TRBJ2-7; D is unresolved. Deletions cut 3 bases from V and 1 base from J, with 4 bases between. This CDR3 region has 12 residues. Germline lookup yields CDR1 SGHTA and CDR2 FQGNSA. CDR3 sequence reads: CASSFGSYEQYF. The CDR3 DNA reads as TGTGCCAGCAGCTTCGGGTCCTACGAGCAGTACTTC.

The chain combines TRBV5-1 with TRBJ2-7; possibly TRBD2 for D (6 bases). V lost 6 bases and J 0 bases, leaving 16 bases between the germline ends. The CDR3 has 15 amino acids. The germline V gene encodes CDR1 SGHRS and CDR2 YFSETQ. The CDR3 spells CASTRGSGSSYEQYF. Here the CDR3 DNA reads TGCGCCAGCACCCGAGGTAGCGGTAGCTCCTACGAGCAGTACTTC.

This clonotype came up many times. The chain is built from TRBV20-1 and TRBJ2-1, with D possibly TRBD2 on 5 matching bases. Trimming took off 1 base at V and 2 bases at J, with 27 bases between the two ends. Germline values: CDR1 DFQATT, CDR2 SNEGSKA (reference sequence). The CDR3 runs 20 residues. Here the CDR3 reads CSARVGWMWVWGVTYNEQFF. For the CDR3, the DNA is TGCAGTGCTAGAGTAGGATGGATGTGGGTGTGGGGAGTTACCTACAATGAGCAGTTCTTC.

In this sample, this clonotype turned up a few times. The chain uses TRBV9 and TRBJ1-1; weak D call: TRBD1 (5 bases). The V gene lost 0 bases and the J gene lost 1 base, with 10 bases spanning the gap. Germline assignment: CDR1 SGDLS and CDR2 YYNGEE. CDR3 length: 15 residues. The CDR3 DNA reads as TGTGCCAGCAGCGTAGGTGGAGGGGCGAACACTGAAGCTTTCTTT. Translated: CASSVGGGANTEAFF.

This clonotype showed up many times. The chain employs TRBV12-3 or TRBV12-4 and TRBJ1-5; D is undetermined. Trimming stripped 5 bases from V and 2 bases from J, with 13 bases between. The CDR3 has 15 residues. Here the CDR3 DNA reads TGTGCCAGCAGTCCGAACACCGAGGGCAATCAGCCCCAGCATTTT. Translation: CASSPNTEGNQPQHF.

This clonotype was seen a handful of times. The chain combines TRBV5-1 with TRBJ2-7; 10 bases match TRBD2. Germline values: CDR1 SGHRS, CDR2 YFSETQ. The trim removed 0 bases at V and 3 bases at J, leaving 27 bases unmatched. The CDR3 spans 23 residues. The CDR3 here is CASSLEWSSRRASGSRTIYEQYF. In nucleotides, the CDR3 is TGCGCCAGCAGCTTGGAATGGTCTTCGCGGCGTGCTAGCGGGAGCCGGACGATCTACGAGCAGTACTTC.

This clonotype was found a few times. This rearrangement joins TRBV18 to TRBJ2-7; D not certain. Germline values: CDR1 KGHSH, CDR2 LQKENI. V was cut by 3 bases and J by 4 bases, with 10 bases left in between. The CDR3 totals 13 residues. The DNA of the CDR3 is TGTGCCAGCTCACCCTCAGAGTCTTACGAGCAGTACTTC. This sequence encodes CASSPSESYEQYF.

The chain links TRBV19 to TRBJ2-1; D call uncertain. The CDR3 runs 15 residues. Trimming took off 8 bases at V and 9 bases at J, with 23 bases between the two ends. Germline V CDR1 and CDR2: LNHDA, SQIVND (reference sequence). The DNA of the CDR3 is TGTGCCAGTGGGCGAGGTCCTAGTCCCGGTGCTGAGCAGTTCTTC. Translated, it gives CASGRGPSPGAEQFF.

This clonotype was seen repeatedly, ten times or more. V usage is TRBV7-8 and J usage is TRBJ2-1; 7 positions agree with TRBD1. From germline, CDR1 is SGHVS and CDR2 FQNEAQ. The CDR3 runs to 17 residues. Losses at the gene ends were 5 bases for V and 5 bases for J; bases not matched to a gene: 15. The DNA of the CDR3 is TGTGCCAGCAGCGGAACACGACAGGGATGGGGTGACAATGAGCAGTTCTTC. It codes for CASSGTRQGWGDNEQFF. The full variable domain, its missing parts supplied by reference TRBV7-8 and TRBJ2-1, is GAGVSQSPRYKVAKRGQDVALRCDPISGHVSLFWYQQALGQGPEFLTYFQNEAQLDKSGLPSDRFFAERPEGSVSTLKIQRTQQEDSAVYLCASSGTRQGWGDNEQFFGPGTRLTVL.

This clonotype came up many times. The chain is built from TRBV12-3 or TRBV12-4 and TRBJ2-2; D not resolved. There are 13 residues in the CDR3. V lost 8 bases and J lost 8, with 15 bases in between. CDR3 sequence reads: CASCLGVAGELFF. CDR3 in DNA: TGTGCCAGCTGCCTTGGGGTGGCGGGGGAGCTGTTTTTT.

This clonotype was seen a handful of times. J is TRBJ2-7 and V is TRBV7-9; D is perhaps TRBD1 or TRBD2 (5 bases each). This CDR3 region has 16 residues. V was shortened by 4 bases and J by 6 bases, with 22 bases between the two germline ends. Germline lookup yields CDR1 SEHNR and CDR2 FQNEAQ (reference sequence). The CDR3 DNA follows: TGTGCCAGCAGCTCATCATCCGGGGCCGACTGGGGCGAGCAGTACTTC. This codes for CASSSSSGADWGEQYF.

A few counts support this clonotype. The chain employs TRBV20-1 and TRBJ1-1; 7 bases fit TRBD1. Trimming took 3 bases from V and 4 from J; bases not matched to a gene: 5. The CDR3 sequence is 13 residues long. In germline, CDR1 is DFQATT, CDR2 SNEGSKA (reference sequence). The CDR3: CSARGQGVTEAFF. The CDR3 DNA sequence: TGCAGTGCTAGGGGTCAGGGGGTCACTGAAGCTTTCTTT.

This clonotype was counted many times. The genes are TRBV3-1 and TRBJ2-3, with 14 bases identical to TRBD2. The germline CDR1 and CDR2 sequences are LGHDT and YNNKEL (reference sequence). The CDR3 sequence is 15 residues long. V gave up 5 bases and J gave up 4 bases; unmatched junction bases: 2. The CDR3 region has the DNA TGTGCCAGCAGCGGACTAGCGGGAGGCGCAGATACGCAGTATTTT. Its translation is CASSGLAGGADTQYF.

This clonotype was detected a few times. The genes are TRBV7-8 and TRBJ2-1, with 9 nucleotides matching TRBD2. The V segment lost 3 bases and the J segment 1 base; nucleotides outside the gene matches: 7. CDR1 SGHVS and CDR2 FQNEAQ come from the germline V gene. This CDR3 region has 17 residues. Here the CDR3 reads CASSLTGTSRSYNEQFF. In DNA, the CDR3 is TGTGCCAGCAGCTTGACCGGGACTAGCAGATCCTACAATGAGCAGTTCTTC.

The chain combines TRBV27 with TRBJ2-7; 8 nucleotides line up with TRBD1. This CDR3 is built from 17 residues. Trimming cost V 8 bases and J 4 bases; bases outside gene matches: 19. Per germline, CDR1 MNHEY and CDR2 SMNVEV (reference sequence). The CDR3 spells CASRLVPGQGSGYEQYF. In DNA, the CDR3 is TGTGCCAGCCGTCTAGTTCCCGGACAGGGCAGTGGTTACGAGCAGTACTTC.

This clonotype was seen many times. This chain joins TRBV12-5 and TRBJ1-2; 7 bases are a match to TRBD1. V was clipped by 6 bases and J by 3 bases; unmatched bases: 10. The CDR3 contains 15 residues. From germline, CDR1 is LGHNT and CDR2 FRNRAP. The CDR3 here is CASGPRWDSDYGYTF. The DNA for the CDR3 is TGTGCTAGTGGCCCCCGATGGGACAGCGACTATGGCTACACCTTC.

This clonotype appeared a few times. The chain uses TRBV12-3 or TRBV12-4 and TRBJ2-4; D remains unclear. Trimming stripped 4 bases from V and 6 bases from J, with 13 bases between. CDR3 size: 14 residues. The CDR3 spells CASSSQVVLNIQYF. CDR3 coding DNA: TGTGCCAGCAGTTCCCAAGTCGTACTAAACATTCAGTACTTC.

In this sample, this clonotype turned up many times. J is TRBJ1-6 and V is TRBV19; D gene unclear. CDR1 is LNHDA and CDR2 is SQIVND in the germline V gene (reference sequence). Trimming cost V 4 bases and J 9 bases, with 13 bases left between them. The CDR3 has 14 residues. The CDR3 protein is CASSTNGGLSPLHF. DNA of the CDR3: TGTGCCAGTAGTACGAACGGAGGGCTTTCACCCCTCCACTTT.

This clonotype was seen at least ten times. This sequence joins TRBV21-1 and TRBJ2-6. TRBV21-1 is listed as a pseudogene. The CDR3 covers 18 residues. The CDR3 protein is CASSKNWAASSGANVLTF. As DNA, the CDR3 is TGTGCCAGCAGCAAAAATTGGGCAGCTTCCTCTGGGGCCAACGTCCTGACTTTC.

This clonotype was detected only a few times. The CDR3 DNA sequence: TGTGCCAGCAGTGGGAGGTATGGCTACACCTTC. Translation: CASSGRYGYTF. This chain joins TRBV6-6 and TRBJ1-2; no clear D. CDR3 length: 11 amino acids. Germline-derived CDR1 and CDR2 are MNHNY and SVGAGI (reference sequence). V dropped 5 bases and J dropped 5 bases, with 6 bases sitting between them.

This clonotype showed up just a few times. The V gene is TRBV20-1, the J gene TRBJ2-7, with D possibly matching TRBD1 (5 bases). V was shortened by 0 bases and J by 4 bases, with 16 bases between the two germline ends. Germline V lookup: CDR1 DFQATT, CDR2 SNEGSKA (reference sequence). This CDR3 comprises 15 residues. The CDR3 loop is CSARDSWQGIYEQYF. CDR3 in DNA: TGCAGTGCTAGAGATAGTTGGCAGGGAATATACGAGCAGTACTTC.

The table lists this clonotype with many counts. J is TRBJ2-1 and V is TRBV27, with a weak D call TRBD1 (6 bases). Germline V CDR1 and CDR2: MNHEY, SMNVEV (reference sequence). Trimming removed 5 bases from V and 8 bases from J, with 22 bases in between. The CDR3 totals 16 residues. The CDR3 nucleotides are TGTGCCAGCAGTCCCGGACAGTCCCGACTTAAGGATGAGCAGTTCTTC. It yields the protein CASSPGQSRLKDEQFF.

This clonotype occurred many times. The V gene is TRBV6-5, the J gene TRBJ2-5; weak D call: TRBD2 (5 bases). The V gene's germline CDR1 is MNHEY and CDR2 SVGAGI. This CDR3 contains 13 residues. Trimming shortened V by 9 bases and J by 2 bases, and 13 bases separated the two germline ends. The CDR3 region has the DNA TGTGCCAGTACTAGACGGCCACAAGAGACCCAGTACTTC. Translating gives CASTRRPQETQYF.

Ten or more counts support this clonotype. This chain links TRBV13 with TRBJ2-2; tentatively, D is TRBD1 (5 bases). Germline V CDR1 and CDR2: PRHDT, FYEKMQ (reference sequence). There are 16 residues in the CDR3. Trimming shortened V by 2 bases and J by 4 bases, and 14 bases separated the two germline ends. The DNA for the CDR3 is TGTGCCAGCAGCTTAAGGGGAAGCACCCTCACCGGGGAGCTGTTTTTT. It codes for CASSLRGSTLTGELFF.

This clonotype came up many times. The V and J genes are TRBV19 and TRBJ2-7; possible D gene TRBD2, 6 bases. Germline V gene sequence: CDR1 LNHDA, CDR2 SQIVND (reference sequence). V was cut by 6 bases and J by 3 bases, with 24 bases left in between. The CDR3 consists of 17 residues. This CDR3 reads CASSPTWRAERHYEQYF. The CDR3 bases are TGTGCCAGTAGCCCTACCTGGAGGGCGGAGCGTCACTACGAGCAGTACTTC.

This clonotype was picked up many times. The chain is built from TRBV6-2 or TRBV6-3 and TRBJ2-6, with D perhaps being TRBD1 or TRBD2 (5 bases each). The CDR3 runs to 16 residues. Germline lookup yields CDR1 MNHEY and CDR2 SVGEGT. V was cut by 5 bases and J by 0 bases, with 11 bases left in between. CDR3 nucleotides: TGTGCCAGCAGTACTAGACAGATCTCTGGGGCCAACGTCCTGACTTTC. Protein: CASSTRQISGANVLTF.

As to this clonotype: The conserved final phenylalanine or tryptophan is absent from the CDR3, which likely points to a read error. The rearrangement uses TRBV20-1 and TRBJ2-1, with 12 bases identical to TRBD2. The CDR3 loop spans 19 amino acids. Trimming removed 4 bases from V and 2 bases from J; junction bases left unmatched: 15. The germline gives CDR1 DFQATT, CDR2 SNEGSKA (reference sequence). The CDR3 is CSAIGSGLAGGDTYNEQFL. The DNA of the CDR3 is TGCAGTGCTATAGGTTCTGGGCTAGCGGGAGGGGATACCTACAATGAGCAGTTCCTC.

This clonotype was detected many times. The chain recombines TRBV20-1 with TRBJ2-7; D may be TRBD2 (5 bases). The ends were cut back, 0 bases at V and 7 bases at J, with 19 bases in the middle. This CDR3 is 15 amino acids long. The germline V gene encodes CDR1 DFQATT and CDR2 SNEGSKA (reference sequence). The chain's CDR3 is CSARDPAGPPGEQYF. Written as DNA, the CDR3 is TGCAGTGCTAGAGACCCGGCCGGGCCCCCGGGGGAGCAGTACTTC.

In its sample, this clonotype was seen a few times. The chain is built from TRBV6-6 and TRBJ1-4; D gene ambiguous. The CDR3 extends over 14 amino acids. Germline V lookup: CDR1 MNHNY, CDR2 SVGAGI (reference sequence). The V and J ends lost 5 bases and 8 bases respectively, with 15 bases between them. CDR3: CASSTLRSREKLFF. CDR3 nucleotides: TGTGCCAGCAGTACTTTGAGGAGCCGCGAAAAACTGTTTTTT.

This clonotype has more than one count but fewer than ten. The V call is TRBV20-1, the J call TRBJ2-7; 7 bases align to TRBD2. The CDR3 consists of 14 residues. Germline loops: CDR1 DFQATT, CDR2 SNEGSKA (reference sequence). V trimming: 0 bases; J trimming: 3 bases; junction bases outside the gene matches: 5. CDR3 in amino acids: CSARDKERGYEQYF. Here the CDR3 DNA reads TGCAGTGCTAGAGATAAGGAGCGGGGCTACGAGCAGTACTTC.

In this sample, this clonotype turned up a few times. The chain is built from TRBV18 and TRBJ2-5; no clear D gene. The V and J ends lost 0 bases and 3 bases respectively, with 11 bases between them. Germline V gene lookup returns CDR1 KGHSH and CDR2 LQKENI. The length of the CDR3 is 15 residues. The CDR3 region has the DNA TGTGCCAGCTCACCACCCAGCACCGTAAAAGAGACCCAGTACTTC. This encodes CASSPPSTVKETQYF.